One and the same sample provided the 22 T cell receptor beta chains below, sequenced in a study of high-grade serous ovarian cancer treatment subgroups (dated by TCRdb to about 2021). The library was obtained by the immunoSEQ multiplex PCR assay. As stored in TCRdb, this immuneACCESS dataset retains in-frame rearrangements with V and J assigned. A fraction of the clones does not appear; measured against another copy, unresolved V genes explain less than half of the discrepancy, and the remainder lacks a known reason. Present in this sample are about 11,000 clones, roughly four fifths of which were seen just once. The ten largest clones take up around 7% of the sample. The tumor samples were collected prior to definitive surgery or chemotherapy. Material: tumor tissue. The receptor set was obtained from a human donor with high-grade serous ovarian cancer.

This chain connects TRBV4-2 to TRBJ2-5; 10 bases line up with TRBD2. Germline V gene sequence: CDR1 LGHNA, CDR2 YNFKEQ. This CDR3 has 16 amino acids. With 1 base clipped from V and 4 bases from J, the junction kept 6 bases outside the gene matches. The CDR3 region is CASSQAPSGRRETQYF. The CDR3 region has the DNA TGTGCCAGCAGCCAAGCCCCTAGCGGGAGAAGAGAGACCCAGTACTTC.

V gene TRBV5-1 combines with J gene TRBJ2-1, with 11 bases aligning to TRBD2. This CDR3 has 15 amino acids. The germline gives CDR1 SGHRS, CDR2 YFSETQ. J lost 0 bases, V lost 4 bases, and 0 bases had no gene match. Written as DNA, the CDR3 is TGCGCCAGCAGCGGACTAGCGGGCTCCTACAATGAGCAGTTCTTC. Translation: CASSGLAGSYNEQFF.

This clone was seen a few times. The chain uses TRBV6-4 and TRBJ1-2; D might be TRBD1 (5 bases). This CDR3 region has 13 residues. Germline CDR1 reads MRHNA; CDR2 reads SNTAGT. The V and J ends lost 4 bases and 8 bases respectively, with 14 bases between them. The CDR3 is CASSASGRLGYTF. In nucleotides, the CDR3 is TGTGCCAGCAGTGCCTCGGGACGTCTAGGCTACACCTTC.

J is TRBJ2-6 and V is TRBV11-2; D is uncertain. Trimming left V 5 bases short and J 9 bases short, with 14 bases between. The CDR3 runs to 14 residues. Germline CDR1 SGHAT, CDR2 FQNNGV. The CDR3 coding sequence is TGTGCCAGCAGCCCCCTCGCCAACGACAACGTCCTGACTTTC. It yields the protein CASSPLANDNVLTF.

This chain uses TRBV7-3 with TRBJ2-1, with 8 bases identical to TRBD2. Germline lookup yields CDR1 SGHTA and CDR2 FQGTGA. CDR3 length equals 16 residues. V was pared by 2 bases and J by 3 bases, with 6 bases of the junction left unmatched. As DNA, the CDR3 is TGTGCCAGCAGCTTACGGTCGGCGGGAGGCTACAATGAGCAGTTCTTC. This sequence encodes CASSLRSAGGYNEQFF.

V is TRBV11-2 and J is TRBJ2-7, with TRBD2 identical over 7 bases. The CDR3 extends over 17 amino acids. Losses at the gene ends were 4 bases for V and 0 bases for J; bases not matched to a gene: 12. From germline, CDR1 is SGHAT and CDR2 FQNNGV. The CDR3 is CASSSSPDSGGSYEQYF. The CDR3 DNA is TGTGCCAGCAGCTCGTCTCCCGACTCGGGAGGCTCCTACGAGCAGTACTTC.

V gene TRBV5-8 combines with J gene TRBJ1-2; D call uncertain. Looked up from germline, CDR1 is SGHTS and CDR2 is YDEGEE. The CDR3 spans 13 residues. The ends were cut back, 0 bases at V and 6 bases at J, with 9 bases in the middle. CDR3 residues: CASSLGGWDGYTF. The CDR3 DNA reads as TGTGCCAGCAGCTTGGGGGGTTGGGATGGCTACACCTTC.

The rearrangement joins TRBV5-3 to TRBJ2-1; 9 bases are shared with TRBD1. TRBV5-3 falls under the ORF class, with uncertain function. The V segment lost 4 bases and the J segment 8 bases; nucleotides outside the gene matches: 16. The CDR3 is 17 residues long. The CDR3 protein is CARSRLGRDTGGHEQFF. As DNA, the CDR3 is TGTGCCAGAAGCCGACTCGGCCGGGACACAGGGGGCCATGAGCAGTTCTTC.

CDR3 in amino acids: CAWTGTSVKQYF. The CDR3 region has the DNA TGTGCCTGGACCGGGACTTCCGTAAAGCAGTACTTC. The chain is built from TRBV30 and TRBJ2-7; perhaps TRBD2 as D (6 bases). V was shortened by 4 bases and J by 8 bases, with 15 bases between the two germline ends. CDR3 length: 12 amino acids. Germline V lookup: CDR1 GTSNPN, CDR2 SVGIG (reference sequence).

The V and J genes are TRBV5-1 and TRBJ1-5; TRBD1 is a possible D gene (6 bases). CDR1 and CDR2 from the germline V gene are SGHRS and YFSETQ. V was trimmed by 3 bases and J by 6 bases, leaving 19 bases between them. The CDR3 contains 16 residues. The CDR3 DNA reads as TGCGCCAGCAGCTCGGTGAGGACAGTGTCTCCTCAGCCCCAGCATTTT. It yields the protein CASSSVRTVSPQPQHF.

CDR3 nucleotide sequence: TGTGCCAGCAGCTTGAGGCCTCACTCCTACGAGCAGTACTTC. Its protein product is CASSLRPHSYEQYF. The chain combines TRBV5-4 with TRBJ2-7; D remains unclear. Germline CDR1 and CDR2: SGHNT and YYREEE (reference sequence). The CDR3 runs 14 residues. Trimming shortened V by 1 base and J by 0 bases, and 8 bases separated the two germline ends.

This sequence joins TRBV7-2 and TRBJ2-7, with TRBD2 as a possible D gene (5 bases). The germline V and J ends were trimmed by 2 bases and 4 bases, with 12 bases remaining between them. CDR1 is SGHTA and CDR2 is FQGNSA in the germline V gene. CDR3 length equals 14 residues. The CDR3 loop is CASSLPSPGYEQYF. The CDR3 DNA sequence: TGTGCCAGCAGCTTACCTAGCCCGGGGTACGAGCAGTACTTC.

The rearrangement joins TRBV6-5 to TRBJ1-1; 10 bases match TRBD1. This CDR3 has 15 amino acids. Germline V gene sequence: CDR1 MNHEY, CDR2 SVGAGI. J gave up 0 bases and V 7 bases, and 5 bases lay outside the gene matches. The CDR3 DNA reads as TGTGCCAGCACCGACGACAGGGGGCTGAACACTGAAGCTTTCTTT. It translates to CASTDDRGLNTEAFF.

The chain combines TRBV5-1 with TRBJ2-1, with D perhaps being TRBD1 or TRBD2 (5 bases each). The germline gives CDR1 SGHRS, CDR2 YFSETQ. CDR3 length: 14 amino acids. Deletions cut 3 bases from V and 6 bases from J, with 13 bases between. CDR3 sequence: CASSSGVGTNEQFF. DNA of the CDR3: TGCGCCAGCAGCTCGGGCGTTGGGACCAATGAGCAGTTCTTC.

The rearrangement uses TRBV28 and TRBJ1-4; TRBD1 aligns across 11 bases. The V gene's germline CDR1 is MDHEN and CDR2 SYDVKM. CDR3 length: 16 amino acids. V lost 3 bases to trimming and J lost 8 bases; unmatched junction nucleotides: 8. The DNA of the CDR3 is TGTGCCAGCAGTTTGGGGATCGGGACAGGGGGGGAAAAACTGTTTTTT. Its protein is CASSLGIGTGGEKLFF.

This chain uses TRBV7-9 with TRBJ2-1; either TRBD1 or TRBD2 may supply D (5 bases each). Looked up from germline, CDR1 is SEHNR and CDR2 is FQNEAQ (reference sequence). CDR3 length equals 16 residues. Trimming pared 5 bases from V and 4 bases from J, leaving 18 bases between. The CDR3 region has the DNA TGTGCCAGCAGCCAGGCCGTACGGGGCTCTTACAATGAGCAGTTCTTC. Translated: CASSQAVRGSYNEQFF.

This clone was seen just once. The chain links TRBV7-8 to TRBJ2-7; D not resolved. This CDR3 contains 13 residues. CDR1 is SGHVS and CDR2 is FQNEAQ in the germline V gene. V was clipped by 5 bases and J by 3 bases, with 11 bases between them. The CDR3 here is CASSMTFNYEQYF. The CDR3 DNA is TGTGCCAGCAGCATGACGTTTAACTACGAGCAGTACTTC. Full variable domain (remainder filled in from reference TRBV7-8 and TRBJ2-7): GAGVSQSPRYKVAKRGQDVALRCDPISGHVSLFWYQQALGQGPEFLTYFQNEAQLDKSGLPSDRFFAERPEGSVSTLKIQRTQQEDSAVYLCASSMTFNYEQYFGPGTRLTVT.

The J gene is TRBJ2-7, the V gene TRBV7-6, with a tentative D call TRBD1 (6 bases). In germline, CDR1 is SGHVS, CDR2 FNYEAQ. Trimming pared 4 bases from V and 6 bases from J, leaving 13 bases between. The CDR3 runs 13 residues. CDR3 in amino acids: CASSSTGFSEQYF. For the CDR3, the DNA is TGTGCCAGCAGCTCCACAGGGTTCAGCGAGCAGTACTTC.

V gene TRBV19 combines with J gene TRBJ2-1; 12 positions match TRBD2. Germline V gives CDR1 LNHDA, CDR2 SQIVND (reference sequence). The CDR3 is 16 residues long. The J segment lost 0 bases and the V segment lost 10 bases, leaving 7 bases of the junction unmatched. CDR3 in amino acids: CATRTSGTSSYNEQFF. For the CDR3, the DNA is TGTGCCACTAGGACTAGCGGGACGAGCTCCTACAATGAGCAGTTCTTC.

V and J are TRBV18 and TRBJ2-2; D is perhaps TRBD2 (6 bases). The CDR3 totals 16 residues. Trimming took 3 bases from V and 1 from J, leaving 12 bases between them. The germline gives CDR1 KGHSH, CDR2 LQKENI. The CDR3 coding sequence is TGTGCCAGCTCACCGTATCGACTAGTGAACACCGGGGAGCTGTTTTTT. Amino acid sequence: CASSPYRLVNTGELFF.

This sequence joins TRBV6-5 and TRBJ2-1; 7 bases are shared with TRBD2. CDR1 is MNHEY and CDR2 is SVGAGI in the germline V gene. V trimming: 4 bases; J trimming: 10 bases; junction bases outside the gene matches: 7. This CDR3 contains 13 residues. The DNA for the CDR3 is TGTGCCAGCAGTTTGGCTAGCGGTCTAGAGCAGTTCTTC. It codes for CASSLASGLEQFF.

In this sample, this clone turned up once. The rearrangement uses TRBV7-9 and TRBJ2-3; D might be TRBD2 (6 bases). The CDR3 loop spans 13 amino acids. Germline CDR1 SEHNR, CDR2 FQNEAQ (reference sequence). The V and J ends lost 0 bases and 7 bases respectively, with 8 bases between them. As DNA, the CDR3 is TGTGCCAGCAGCTTAGCCGGGACTCATACGCAGTATTTT. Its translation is CASSLAGTHTQYF.